Below are 18 T cell receptor beta chains sequenced from a single sample in a study of tumor-infiltrating lymphocytes in primary liver carcinoma. Unsorted whole blood yielded blood RNA, and germline DNA was extracted as well. Starting material of about 450 ng total RNA yielded TCR beta cDNA via a constant-region primer. Slightly modified ARM-PCR with three nested multiplex PCR rounds yielded TCR beta libraries. The opening two PCR rounds, ten to eleven cycles each, paired TRBV1-TRBV30 forward primers with a C-beta reverse primer. In TCRdb, the multiplex PCR reads were re-called with MiXCR into one record per CDR3 protein. The sample lists 180,000 or so distinct CDR3 sequences; about 60% were seen once. Specimen: peripheral blood. The receptors here all came from a middle-aged man with primary liver carcinoma and hepatitis B virus infection.

A few counts support this clonotype. At one end, the junction sequence differs from germline, possibly due to a read error. The V gene is TRBV6-5, the J gene TRBJ2-1; D gene uncertain. CDR3 length: 13 amino acids. Germline CDR1 is MNHEY and CDR2 is SVGAGI. The CDR3 DNA reads TGTGCCAGTAGTTACGGCCCGTACAATGAGCAGTTCTTC. Its translation is CASSYGPYNEQFF.

Worth noting for this clonotype: Given a much more abundant clone one base away, this may be a read error. This chain links TRBV4-1 with TRBJ2-7; D possibly corresponds to TRBD1 (5 bases). V lost 8 bases and J lost 3, with 17 bases in between. The CDR3 loop spans 14 amino acids. Germline V gene lookup returns CDR1 MGHRA and CDR2 YSYEKL. The CDR3 spells CASGLQAGRYEQYF. The CDR3 DNA is TGCGCCAGCGGCCTCCAGGCAGGGCGCTACGAGCAGTACTTC.

On this clonotype: This may arise from a read error, as a much more abundant clone is one base away. This chain joins TRBV12-3 or TRBV12-4 and TRBJ2-7; weak D call: TRBD1 (6 bases). The CDR3 covers 14 residues. The CDR3 region is CASSTMLRGKERYF. The CDR3 DNA reads TGTGCCAGCAGTACCATGCTGAGGGGGAAGGAGCGGTACTTC.

This clonotype showed up just a few times. The gene calls are TRBV6-5 and TRBJ1-5; perhaps TRBD1 as D (6 bases). The germline CDR1 and CDR2 sequences are MNHEY and SVGAGI. This CDR3 has 14 amino acids. The V and J ends lost 0 bases and 6 bases respectively, with 9 bases between them. CDR3 loop: CASSYSPGVQPQHF. The CDR3 DNA is TGTGCCAGCAGTTACTCGCCAGGGGTTCAGCCCCAGCATTTT.

The table lists this clonotype with a few counts. V gene TRBV6-2 or TRBV6-3 combines with J gene TRBJ2-1, with TRBD2 matching 9 bases. The germline CDR1 and CDR2 sequences are MNHEY and SVGEGT. The length of the CDR3 is 15 residues. Germline trimming cut 5 bases from V and 6 bases from J; bases unmatched to any gene: 8. CDR3 sequence: CASSLLAGEVNEQFF. The CDR3 nucleotides read TGTGCCAGCAGTCTACTAGCGGGCGAAGTCAATGAGCAGTTCTTC.

Concerning this clonotype: As the CDR3 is not closed by the conserved phenylalanine or tryptophan, this likely results from a read error. V usage is TRBV6-5 and J usage is TRBJ1-5; D is unresolved. The V and J ends lost 0 bases and 1 base respectively, with 7 bases between them. Germline-derived CDR1 and CDR2 are MNHEY and SVGAGI. The CDR3 extends over 15 amino acids. The DNA of the CDR3 is TGTGCCAGCAGTTACTCGAGTGGGAGCAATCAGCCCCAGCATTCT. This encodes CASSYSSGSNQPQHS.

This chain joins TRBV30 and TRBJ1-2; a weak D match, TRBD1 (5 bases). Germline V gene lookup returns CDR1 GTSNPN and CDR2 SVGIG (reference sequence). The CDR3 is made up of 15 amino acids. V dropped 0 bases and J dropped 5 bases, with 16 bases sitting between them. CDR3: CAWSVPLQGLYGYTF. The CDR3 coding sequence is TGTGCCTGGAGTGTACCCCTCCAGGGTCTATATGGCTACACCTTC.

This chain joins TRBV7-9 and TRBJ2-1; D ambiguous. CDR3 length equals 13 residues. The V end lost 3 bases, the J end lost 0 bases, and 3 bases lay between the germline ends. Germline CDR1 is SEHNR and CDR2 is FQNEAQ (reference sequence). CDR3 DNA: TGTGCCAGCAGCTTCATCTCCTACAATGAGCAGTTCTTC. Amino acids: CASSFISYNEQFF.

On this clonotype itself: A much larger clone differs by one base, so this may be a read error. V and J are TRBV11-2 and TRBJ2-1; D gene ambiguous. The CDR3 is 12 amino acids. CDR1 is SGHAT, CDR2 FQNNGV, per germline. DNA of the CDR3: TGTGCCAACAGCTCGGATTACAATGAGCAGTTCTTC. Amino acids: CANSSDYNEQFF.

This chain uses TRBV7-8 with TRBJ2-2; TRBD2 matches at 13 bases. Losses at the gene ends were 2 bases for V and 5 bases for J; bases not matched to a gene: 5. CDR3 length: 17 residues. CDR1 is SGHVS and CDR2 is FQNEAQ in the germline V gene. The CDR3 here is CASSLSGLAGRTGELFF. CDR3 DNA sequence: TGTGCCAGCAGCTTATCGGGACTAGCGGGAAGGACCGGGGAGCTGTTTTTT. Complete variable domain (other parts from reference TRBV7-8 and TRBJ2-2): GAGVSQSPRYKVAKRGQDVALRCDPISGHVSLFWYQQALGQGPEFLTYFQNEAQLDKSGLPSDRFFAERPEGSVSTLKIQRTQQEDSAVYLCASSLSGLAGRTGELFFGEGSRLTVL.

Of note for this clonotype: The junction shows a germline mismatch at one end, possibly a read error. J is TRBJ2-1 and V is TRBV11-2, with 7 bases lining up with TRBD2. The length of the CDR3 is 16 residues. Germline V gene lookup returns CDR1 SGHAT and CDR2 FQNNGV. DNA of the CDR3: TGTACCAGCAGCTTAGAGAGGGACTACCCGTATAGGGAGCAGTTCTTC. Protein: CTSSLERDYPYREQFF.

The gene calls are TRBV12-3 or TRBV12-4 and TRBJ2-5; D gene ambiguous. Trimming took off 4 bases at V and 5 bases at J, with 8 bases between the two ends. This CDR3 is built from 12 residues. CDR3 DNA sequence: TGTGCCAGCAGTTATGATCTTGAGACCCAGTACTTC. It is translated as CASSYDLETQYF.

This clonotype was counted only a few times. V usage is TRBV12-3 or TRBV12-4 and J usage is TRBJ1-5, with D uncertain. The CDR3 consists of 13 residues. The V and J ends lost 5 bases and 4 bases respectively, with 9 bases between them. The CDR3 spells CASSVGQNQPQHF. CDR3 nucleotide sequence: TGTGCCAGCAGTGTCGGGCAGAATCAGCCCCAGCATTTT.

CDR3 DNA sequence: TGTGCCAGCGGCCGAGATGGGAGTTTCTACAATGAGCAGTTCTTC. Its translation: CASGRDGSFYNEQFF. This chain connects TRBV14 to TRBJ2-1; the D gene is possibly TRBD2 (5 bases). Germline assignment: CDR1 SGHDN and CDR2 FVKESK. The V end was cut by 8 bases, the J end by 3 bases, with 17 bases between. This CDR3 is 15 amino acids long. Based on the CDR3 plus reference TRBV14 and TRBJ2-1, the full variable domain is EAGVTQFPSHSVIEKGQTVTLRCDPISGHDNLYWYRRVMGKEIKFLLHFVKESKQDESGMPNNRFLAERTGGTYSTLKVQPAELEDSGVYFCASGRDGSFYNEQFFGPGTRLTVL.

This clonotype showed up just once. The chain has TRBV11-2 and TRBJ2-1; tentatively, D is TRBD1 or TRBD2 (5 bases each). This CDR3 contains 15 residues. Deletions cut 5 bases from V and 7 bases from J, with 18 bases between. Per germline, CDR1 SGHAT and CDR2 FQNNGV. This CDR3 is CASSPRGGVPNEQFF. The CDR3 coding sequence is TGTGCCAGCAGCCCCCGGGGCGGAGTCCCGAATGAGCAGTTCTTC. The full variable domain, with the rest looked up from reference TRBV11-2 and TRBJ2-1, is EAGVAQSPRYKIIEKRQSVAFWCNPISGHATLYWYQQILGQGPKLLIQFQNNGVVDDSQLPKDRFSAERLKGVDSTLKIQPAKLEDSAVYLCASSPRGGVPNEQFFGPGTRLTVL.

This clonotype was picked up many times. The V gene is TRBV11-1, the J gene TRBJ2-7; 9 bases line up with TRBD1. Germline V gene sequence: CDR1 SGHAT, CDR2 FQDESV (reference sequence). Trimming cost V 5 bases and J 4 bases; bases outside gene matches: 9. The CDR3 covers 15 residues. CDR3 sequence: CASSPRTGARYEQYF. CDR3 bases: TGTGCCAGCAGCCCACGGACAGGGGCCCGGTACGAGCAGTACTTC.

This clonotype was counted a few times. The chain has TRBV6-1 and TRBJ2-5, with D possibly called TRBD1 or TRBD2 (5 bases each). V lost 0 bases and J 7 bases, leaving 15 bases between the germline ends. This CDR3 contains 15 residues. CDR1 is MNHNS and CDR2 is SASEGT in the germline V gene. The CDR3 protein is CASSEALGPPGTQYF. The CDR3 DNA is TGTGCCAGCAGTGAAGCGCTGGGACCACCAGGGACCCAGTACTTC.

This chain uses TRBV6-6 with TRBJ2-2, with D uncertain. Germline assignment: CDR1 MNHNY and CDR2 SVGAGI (reference sequence). Trimming cost V 0 bases and J 0 bases, with 8 bases left between them. The CDR3 sequence is 16 residues long. CDR3 DNA: TGTGCCAGCAGTTACTCGAGCCCTTCGAACACCGGGGAGCTGTTTTTT. Translation: CASSYSSPSNTGELFF.